Each of the 11 T cell receptor beta chains below was sequenced from the same sample in a study of cytomegalovirus exposure and HLA in healthy donors. The PCR used 60 Vbeta and 13 Jbeta primers. Libraries were prepared by immunoSEQ multiplex PCR; TCRdb keeps only in-frame clonotypes and omits some of them. Of more than 95,000 clones in the sample, more than 75% are singletons; the top ten hold roughly 10%. The sequenced sample was PBMCs. These receptors all stem from a man between 25 and 39 years old in good health and CMV-seropositive.

This clone showed up just a few times. The chain joins TRBV7-2 to TRBJ2-7, with 16 bases fitting TRBD2. The CDR3 is 17 amino acids. The V segment lost 6 bases and the J segment 7 bases; nucleotides outside the gene matches: 12. Germline V gene lookup returns CDR1 SGHTA and CDR2 FQGNSA. CDR3 sequence: CASSSGTSGRVSLEQYF. The CDR3, as DNA: TGTGCCAGCAGTTCCGGGACTAGCGGGAGGGTTTCTCTTGAGCAGTACTTC. The entire variable domain, with the rest obtained from reference TRBV7-2 and TRBJ2-7, is as follows: GAGVSQSPSNKVTEKGKDVELRCDPISGHTALYWYRQSLGQGLEFLIYFQGNSAPDKSGLPSDRFSAERTGGSVSTLTIQRTQQEDSAVYLCASSSGTSGRVSLEQYFGPGTRLTVT.

As regards this clone: A read error may produce the germline difference seen at one junction end. This sequence joins TRBV11-2 and TRBJ2-3, with 9 bases fitting TRBD2. CDR3 length equals 13 residues. Germline values: CDR1 SGHAT, CDR2 FQNNGV. The CDR3 loop is CAIPLGEASGTSF. Written as DNA, the CDR3 is TGTGCCATCCCCCTAGGGGAGGCTAGCGGGACCTCTTTT.

The chain uses TRBV9 and TRBJ2-3; 7 bases align to TRBD2. Germline CDR1 reads SGDLS; CDR2 reads YYNGEE. J gave up 6 bases and V 3 bases, and 7 bases lay outside the gene matches. The CDR3 runs 14 residues. The CDR3 here is CASSASGAGDTQYF. Here the CDR3 DNA reads TGTGCCAGCAGCGCTAGCGGTGCAGGGGATACGCAGTATTTT.

This chain uses TRBV7-2 with TRBJ2-7; 10 nucleotides agree with TRBD1. V lost 4 bases, J lost 2 bases, and 5 bases stayed unmatched. Germline-derived CDR1 and CDR2 are SGHTA and FQGNSA. CDR3 length: 15 residues. This CDR3 reads CASSSGQGGTYEQYF. In DNA, the CDR3 is TGTGCCAGCAGCTCCGGACAGGGGGGAACCTACGAGCAGTACTTC.

V usage is TRBV27 and J usage is TRBJ2-7; TRBD2 aligns across 7 bases. Germline V gene lookup returns CDR1 MNHEY and CDR2 SMNVEV (reference sequence). There are 14 residues in the CDR3. V trimming: 2 bases; J trimming: 4 bases; junction bases outside the gene matches: 5. The CDR3 protein is CASSLGGRGYEQYF. As DNA, the CDR3 is TGTGCCAGCAGTTTAGGTGGGAGGGGTTACGAGCAGTACTTC.

This clone came up a few times. The rearrangement links TRBV28 to TRBJ1-2, with D possibly TRBD1 on 5 matching bases. The germline V gene encodes CDR1 MDHEN and CDR2 SYDVKM. Trimming took 4 bases from V and 4 from J, leaving 16 bases between them. This CDR3 contains 15 residues. The CDR3 spells CASSSLVQASYGYTF. Written as DNA, the CDR3 is TGTGCCAGCAGTTCCTTGGTACAGGCTTCCTATGGCTACACCTTC.

The chain has TRBV11-3 and TRBJ2-5; D call uncertain. CDR3 length: 13 amino acids. V shed 0 bases and J shed 2 bases, with 4 bases lying between them. CDR1 and CDR2 from the germline V gene are SGHNT and YENEEA. The CDR3 loop reads CASSLDEQETQYF. CDR3 sequence (DNA): TGTGCCAGCAGCTTAGACGAGCAAGAGACCCAGTACTTC.

The V call is TRBV9, the J call TRBJ2-3; D is possibly TRBD2 (7 bases). Germline V gene lookup returns CDR1 SGDLS and CDR2 YYNGEE. V shed 2 bases and J shed 1 base, with 14 bases lying between them. This CDR3 comprises 16 residues. CDR3 sequence: CASSVGGGSRTDTQYF. The CDR3 DNA follows: TGTGCCAGCAGCGTGGGGGGGGGCTCGCGCACAGATACGCAGTATTTT. Full variable domain (missing parts from reference TRBV9 and TRBJ2-3): DSGVTQTPKHLITATGQRVTLRCSPRSGDLSVYWYQQSLDQGLQFLIQYYNGEERAKGNILERFSAQQFPDLHSELNLSSLELGDSALYFCASSVGGGSRTDTQYFGPGTRLTVL.

The gene calls are TRBV5-6 and TRBJ1-4; a possible D gene is TRBD1 (5 bases). Germline V gives CDR1 SGHDT, CDR2 YYEEEE. V shed 5 bases and J shed 5 bases, with 19 bases lying between them. The CDR3 contains 16 residues. In DNA, the CDR3 is TGTGCCAGCAGGAACTTGGGGGGGAACGACAATGAAAAACTGTTTTTT. Protein: CASRNLGGNDNEKLFF.

The rearrangement joins TRBV7-3 to TRBJ2-2; D possibly corresponds to TRBD2 (6 bases). This CDR3 has 18 residues. With 5 bases removed from V and 4 bases from J, the gap between germline ends came to 23 bases. Per germline, CDR1 SGHTA and CDR2 FQGTGA. As DNA, the CDR3 is TGTGCCAGCAGCCGCATCGACGGAGGGCCATTTCGCACCGGGGAGCTGTTTTTT. Its translation is CASSRIDGGPFRTGELFF.

V and J are TRBV28 and TRBJ2-7, with unresolved D. Germline V gene lookup returns CDR1 MDHEN and CDR2 SYDVKM. CDR3 length equals 12 residues. V lost 3 bases and J 1 base, leaving 4 bases between the germline ends. The CDR3 protein is CASSFESYEQYF. The CDR3 bases are TGTGCCAGCAGTTTCGAGTCCTACGAGCAGTACTTC.